This entry is about one T cell receptor (beta chain). Germline values: CDR1 MNHNY, CDR2 SVGAGI (reference sequence). The CDR3 loop spans 13 amino acids. With 2 bases clipped from V and 16 bases from J, the junction kept 8 bases outside the gene matches. The sample is drawn from a study of shared clonotypes between healthy human individuals. Study as a whole: In total, the donors were a couple of women and three men aged 18 to 49.

The study ran the assay at deep level. Produced via immunoSEQ multiplex PCR; TCRdb's table is partial and in-frame only. The sample carries roughly 500,000 clones, 90% to 96% recorded once. Negatively enriched CD4+ T cells were divided by CD45RA into naive and memory. The sample was naive CD4+ T cells sorted from blood. The subset here: CD45RA+ positively selected. The TCR comes from a woman aged 30 to 39 in good health. The chain joins TRBV6-6 to TRBJ2-4, with TRBD2 identical over 10 bases. Here the CDR3 reads CASSYLSGGWEYF. As DNA, the CDR3 is TGTGCCAGCAGTTACCTTAGCGGGGGGTGGGAATACTTC.